This T cell receptor beta chain is from a study of OX40 agonist ivuxolimab in advanced cancers. Study background: Patients were treated with ivuxolimab, an agonistic anti-OX40 (CD134) antibody. Patients receiving dose escalation had hepatocellular carcinoma, melanoma, renal cell or head and neck cancer. Two cutaneous melanoma patients and one hepatocellular carcinoma patient, three in all, had partial responses.

Libraries were prepared by immunoSEQ multiplex PCR; TCRdb keeps only in-frame clonotypes and omits some of them. The sample carries more than 25,000 clones, 75% to 90% recorded once. There are 14 residues in the CDR3. J gave up 3 bases and V 3 bases, and 4 bases lay outside the gene matches. The germline gives CDR1 WSHSY, CDR2 SAAADI. A note on this clone: Its specificity is not known.

The study's findings and limits: At 0.1 to 3.0 mg/kg, clonal expansion of CD4+ and CD8+ blood T cells had occurred by week 6.

V gene TRBV10-2 combines with J gene TRBJ1-2; TRBD1 matches at 7 bases. The sample in question was CD4+ or CD8+ T cells sorted from blood, obtained in a trial of the OX40 agonist ivuxolimab. The receptor was derived from an adult with an advanced solid tumor such as melanoma, head and neck, liver or kidney cancer. The CDR3 is CASSDKGAYYGYTF. As DNA, the CDR3 is TGCGCCAGCAGTGATAAGGGGGCTTACTATGGCTACACCTTC.